The T cell receptor beta chain described here comes from a study of shared clonotypes between healthy human individuals. About this clone itself: The antigen remains unidentified.

J was trimmed by 6 bases and V by 4 bases; bases with no gene match: 8. Germline CDR1 SGHTA, CDR2 FQGTGA. The CDR3 covers 16 residues. The study's findings and limits: It was only blood that was sampled, and tissue repertoires likely differ.

CD45RO negativity and positive selection for CCR7 defined naive CD8 cells, a population that excluded terminally differentiated effector memory CD45RA+ cells. Here immunoSEQ multiplex PCR was the method, and the copy in TCRdb shows in-frame clones only, minus some. The repertoire includes about 2 million clones, over 85% of them detected once, and around 1.1% sits in the top ten. This TCR came from a young man in good health. The sequenced sample was naive CD8+ T cells sorted from blood. J is TRBJ2-3 and V is TRBV7-3; 12 nucleotides line up with TRBD2. The CDR3 is CASSSPLAGGTDTQYF. CDR3 in DNA: TGTGCCAGCAGCTCTCCCCTAGCGGGGGGGACTGATACGCAGTATTTT.